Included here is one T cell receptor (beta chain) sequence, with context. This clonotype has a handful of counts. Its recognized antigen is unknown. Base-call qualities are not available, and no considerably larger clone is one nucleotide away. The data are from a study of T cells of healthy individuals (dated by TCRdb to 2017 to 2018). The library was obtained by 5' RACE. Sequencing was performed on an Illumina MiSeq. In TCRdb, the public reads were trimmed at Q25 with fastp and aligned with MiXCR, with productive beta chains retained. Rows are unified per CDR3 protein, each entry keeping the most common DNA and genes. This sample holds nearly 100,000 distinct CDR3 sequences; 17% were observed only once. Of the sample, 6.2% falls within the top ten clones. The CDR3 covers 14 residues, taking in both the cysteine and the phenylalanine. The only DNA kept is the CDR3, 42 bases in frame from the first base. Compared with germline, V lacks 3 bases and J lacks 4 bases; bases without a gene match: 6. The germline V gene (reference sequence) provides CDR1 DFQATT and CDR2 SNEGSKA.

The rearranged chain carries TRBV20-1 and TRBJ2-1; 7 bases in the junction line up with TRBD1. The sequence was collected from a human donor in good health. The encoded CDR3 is CSASRDRTYNEQFF. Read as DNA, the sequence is TGCAGTGCTAGCCGGGACAGAACATACAATGAGCAGTTCTTC.